Presented here are 5 T cell receptor beta chains from one specimen sequenced in a study of cytomegalovirus exposure and HLA in healthy donors. A multiplex PCR was run with 60 Vbeta primers and 13 Jbeta primers. Repertoires were generated with immunoSEQ multiplex PCR, while TCRdb's copy carries only in-frame clones and drops some. Its table lists 160,000 or so clones. The specimen was PBMCs. These receptors were collected from a man aged 30 to 39 in good health and CMV-seronegative.

The chain recombines TRBV15 with TRBJ2-7, with 7 positions matching TRBD1. This CDR3 spans 14 amino acids. Losses at the gene ends were 5 bases for V and 4 bases for J; bases not matched to a gene: 8. Per germline, CDR1 LNHNV and CDR2 YYDKDF (reference sequence). DNA for the CDR3: TGTGCCACCAGCGAAGGGGGCAGAGAGTACGAGCAGTACTTC. This codes for CATSEGGREYEQYF.

The genes are TRBV6-6 and TRBJ2-5, with 9 bases lining up with TRBD2. The J call may be mistaken, given a closer DNA end match to TRBJ2-7. This CDR3 is 16 amino acids long. Germline V gene data show CDR1 as MNHNY and CDR2 as SVGAGI (reference sequence). The CDR3 nucleotides read TGTGCCAGCAGTACCATTCCGGGACTAGCAGCCTACGAGCAGTACTTC. Amino acids: CASSTIPGLAAYEQYF.

The J gene is TRBJ2-3, the V gene TRBV11-3; tentative D call: TRBD2 (5 bases). CDR1 is SGHNT, CDR2 YENEEA, per germline. V lost 1 base and J lost 2, with 7 bases in between. CDR3 length: 14 residues. The CDR3 DNA reads as TGTGCCAGCAGCTTAGGGAGGTCCACAGATACGCAGTATTTT. Translating gives CASSLGRSTDTQYF.

The V call is TRBV7-2, the J call TRBJ2-2; TRBD2 matches at 10 bases. With V trimmed by 2 bases and J by 4 bases, 4 bases remained unmatched. Germline CDR1 SGHTA, CDR2 FQGNSA. This CDR3 spans 16 amino acids. The CDR3 region has the DNA TGTGCCAGCAGCTTACGAGCGGGAGGGGGCACCGGGGAGCTGTTTTTT. This translates into CASSLRAGGGTGELFF.

The CDR3 loop reads CASSLAAGGYEQYF. The CDR3 nucleotides read TGCGCCAGCAGCTTGGCCGCAGGGGGCTACGAGCAGTACTTC. J is TRBJ2-7 and V is TRBV5-1, with 7 positions matching TRBD1. The ends lost 0 bases at V and 3 bases at J; junction bases unmatched: 3. The CDR3 covers 14 residues. Germline lookup yields CDR1 SGHRS and CDR2 YFSETQ. The entire variable domain, with the rest obtained from reference TRBV5-1 and TRBJ2-7, is as follows: KAGVTQTPRYLIKTRGQQVTLSCSPISGHRSVSWYQQTPGQGLQFLFEYFSETQRNKGNFPGRFSGRQFSNSRSEMNVSTLELGDSALYLCASSLAAGGYEQYFGPGTRLTVT.